This T cell receptor beta chain comes out of a study of CD8 T cells in Susac syndrome. The CDR3 runs to 15 residues. CDR1 is DFQATT and CDR2 is SNEGSKA in the germline V gene (reference sequence). Trimming took 3 bases from V and 3 from J; bases not matched to a gene: 10. Reverse transcription used about 0.45 to 1 ug RNA and random hexamers. TCRdb redid the calling of the immunoSEQ multiplex PCR reads with MiXCR, one entry per CDR3 protein. Here the sample spans roughly 220,000 distinct CDR3 sequences, roughly 93% being singletons. This clonotype was obtained from a human donor with Susac syndrome. The sequencing sample was made of CD4+ T cells from PBMCs. This chain uses TRBV20-1 with TRBJ2-7, with 8 bases lining up with TRBD2. The CDR3 spells CSARGVLAEDYEQYF. For the CDR3, the DNA is TGCAGTGCTAGGGGGGTACTAGCGGAGGACTACGAGCAGTACTTC.